This T cell receptor (beta chain) was sequenced in a study of spatial heterogeneity in lung cancer. About the study: Donation came from some 73 patients with untreated early-stage non-small cell lung cancer. Each unique TCR and UMI combination was seen more than ten times on average in raw reads.

The time point is: blood at routine non-recurrence follow-up after resection. Unsorted whole RNA from tumor, nontumor lung or frozen PBMC underwent sequencing. Whole-study results and caveats: Ubiquitous expanded tumor TCRs showed up in blood more at resection than follow-up.

Unique molecular identifiers tagged every individual TCR cDNA molecule. One entry per CDR3 protein results from TCRdb running MiXCR on the 5' RACE reads. The sample has some 120,000 distinct CDR3 sequences, 9.5% to 15% seen once. As to this clonotype: The target antigen is unknown.

V was clipped by 1 base and J by 7 bases, with 8 bases between them. Per the germline V gene, CDR1 is SGHDT and CDR2 is YYEEEE. The CDR3 is made up of 13 amino acids. The receptor comes from a male donor with early-stage non-small cell lung cancer. The gene calls are TRBV5-6 and TRBJ1-4; no definite D call. The sequencing here drew on PBMCs, taken at follow-up. The CDR3 spells CASSLRAAEKLFF. As DNA, the CDR3 is TGTGCCAGCAGCTTGAGAGCGGCTGAAAAACTGTTTTTT.